The 19 T cell receptor beta chains listed next were all sequenced from one sample in a study of cytomegalovirus exposure and HLA in healthy donors (TCRdb year 2017). Libraries were made using the immunoSEQ multiplex PCR assay. For the multiplex PCR, a mixture combining 60 forward primers for TCR Vbeta segments and 13 reverse primers for TCR Jbeta segments was used. TCRdb took over this immuneACCESS table, retaining in-frame rearrangements with V and J assigned. Such tables are incomplete; in checked studies, under half of the missing clones stem from an unresolved V gene, and the remainder is unexplained. The sample table shows under 140,000 clones, and about 90% are seen once. Approximately 2% of the sample lies in the top ten. Sequences were obtained from PBMCs. Every receptor here comes from a man in his forties or fifties in good health and CMV-seronegative.

This clone has only one observation. The J gene is TRBJ1-6, the V gene TRBV7-6, with D possibly TRBD1 on 6 matching bases. CDR1 and CDR2 (germline): SGHVS, FNYEAQ. The germline V and J ends were trimmed by 2 bases and 4 bases, with 12 bases remaining between them. The CDR3 is made up of 16 amino acids. In DNA form, the CDR3 reads TGTGCCAGCAGCTTATTTGGCAGGGGTTATAATTCACCCCTCCACTTT. Its translation is CASSLFGRGYNSPLHF.

The chain carries TRBV9 and TRBJ1-1; perhaps TRBD1 as D (6 bases). The germline CDR1 and CDR2 sequences are SGDLS and YYNGEE. The CDR3 totals 16 residues. The V end lost 3 bases, the J end lost 4 bases, and 19 bases lay between the germline ends. CDR3 bases: TGTGCCAGCAGCGCGGGGGGGGGCAGGGAGGGCACTGAAGCTTTCTTT. It encodes CASSAGGGREGTEAFF. The full variable domain, in which reference TRBV9 and TRBJ1-1 provide the parts outside the CDR3, is DSGVTQTPKHLITATGQRVTLRCSPRSGDLSVYWYQQSLDQGLQFLIQYYNGEERAKGNILERFSAQQFPDLHSELNLSSLELGDSALYFCASSAGGGREGTEAFFGQGTRLTVV.

J is TRBJ2-5 and V is TRBV15, with 7 bases aligning to TRBD1. This CDR3 is built from 17 residues. Germline loops: CDR1 LNHNV, CDR2 YYDKDF (reference sequence). The junction had 14 bases not matched to a gene; V was cut back by 3 bases and J by 4 bases. CDR3 nucleotide sequence: TGTGCCACCAGCAGCGGTCTCCCAGGGGGACCCGCAGAGACCCAGTACTTC. Protein sequence: CATSSGLPGGPAETQYF.

Here the CDR3 DNA reads TGTGCCAGCAGTGGGGACAGTTATTATCAGCCCCAGCATTTT. Its translation: CASSGDSYYQPQHF. The chain uses TRBV25-1 and TRBJ1-5, with 7 bases identical to TRBD1. The CDR3 contains 14 residues. V was clipped by 4 bases and J by 5 bases; unmatched bases: 5. CDR1 is MGHDK and CDR2 is SYGVNS in the germline V gene.

The chain links TRBV2 to TRBJ1-4; a weak D match, TRBD1 (6 bases). Trimming removed 10 bases at V and 1 base at J, with 10 bases between. The CDR3 consists of 13 residues. The germline V gene has CDR1 SNHLY and CDR2 FYNNEI. CDR3 DNA: TGTGCCACCCACAGGGAAACTAATGAAAAACTGTTTTTT. Translation: CATHRETNEKLFF.

This chain connects TRBV27 to TRBJ2-1, with D possibly matching TRBD2 (5 bases). Germline lookup yields CDR1 MNHEY and CDR2 SMNVEV (reference sequence). The CDR3 covers 14 residues. V lost 4 bases, J lost 3 bases, and 10 bases lay in between. The CDR3 DNA reads TGTGCCAGCAGTTCTGGACTCATCTACAATGAGCAGTTCTTC. The encoded protein is CASSSGLIYNEQFF.

The CDR3, as DNA: TGTGCCAGCAGACTGACAGGCGCTCCCTACGAGCAGTACTTC. Its protein is CASRLTGAPYEQYF. The V call is TRBV2, the J call TRBJ2-7, with D possibly TRBD1 on 6 matching bases. This CDR3 has 14 amino acids. Germline values: CDR1 SNHLY, CDR2 FYNNEI. V lost 6 bases and J lost 2, with 14 bases in between.

This clone was counted a few times. The chain has TRBV5-6 and TRBJ1-5; 8 bases fit TRBD1. Germline-derived CDR1 and CDR2 are SGHDT and YYEEEE. After removal of 4 bases from V and 6 bases from J, the junction contained 6 bases not matched to a gene. The CDR3 consists of 14 residues. Here the CDR3 DNA reads TGTGCCAGCAGCCATCAGGGGGCAGGTCAGCCCCAGCATTTT. This sequence encodes CASSHQGAGQPQHF.

This rearrangement joins TRBV6-5 to TRBJ2-5, with 7 bases matching TRBD2. CDR1 MNHEY and CDR2 SVGAGI come from the germline V gene. This CDR3 is built from 14 residues. The V segment lost 6 bases and the J segment 1 base; nucleotides outside the gene matches: 5. The CDR3: CASSPSGGQETQYF. The DNA of the CDR3 is TGTGCCAGCAGCCCCTCGGGGGGCCAAGAGACCCAGTACTTC.

The rearrangement links TRBV25-1 to TRBJ1-1; D gene unclear. CDR1 and CDR2 (germline): MGHDK, SYGVNS. This CDR3 region has 13 residues. V was clipped by 6 bases and J by 4 bases, with 12 bases between them. CDR3 in amino acids: CASRAPSSTEAFF. In DNA, the CDR3 is TGTGCCAGCAGGGCCCCATCGTCCACTGAAGCTTTCTTT.

This chain uses TRBV30 with TRBJ1-1; 7 positions agree with TRBD1. There are 13 residues in the CDR3. Germline V lookup: CDR1 GTSNPN, CDR2 SVGIG (reference sequence). The V segment lost 6 bases and the J segment 0 bases; nucleotides outside the gene matches: 4. The CDR3 protein is CACEDRVNTEAFF. The CDR3 nucleotides are TGTGCCTGCGAAGACAGGGTGAACACTGAAGCTTTCTTT.

This clone was observed once. V gene TRBV28 combines with J gene TRBJ2-7, with 7 bases matching TRBD1. J lost 0 bases, V lost 10 bases, and 9 bases had no gene match. The V gene's germline CDR1 is MDHEN and CDR2 SYDVKM. The CDR3 totals 14 residues. CDR3 sequence (DNA): TGTGCCATCACGGGACAGTTTTTCTCCTACGAGCAGTACTTC. The encoded protein is CAITGQFFSYEQYF.

The chain carries TRBV2 and TRBJ1-1; D uncertain. The CDR3 totals 12 residues. Germline-derived CDR1 and CDR2 are SNHLY and FYNNEI. The V end lost 0 bases, the J end lost 9 bases, and 8 bases lay between the germline ends. The CDR3 protein is CASSEAGIQAFF. The CDR3 region has the DNA TGTGCCAGCAGTGAAGCCGGGATACAAGCTTTCTTT.

V gene TRBV5-1 combines with J gene TRBJ1-1, with 10 bases matching TRBD1. CDR1 and CDR2 (germline): SGHRS, YFSETQ. V dropped 0 bases and J dropped 4; count of bases not matched to a gene: 3. This CDR3 region has 15 residues. The CDR3 here is CASSLGRTGGTEAFF. CDR3 nucleotide sequence: TGCGCCAGCAGCTTGGGAAGGACAGGGGGCACTGAAGCTTTCTTT.

This chain uses TRBV29-1 with TRBJ2-6, with a weak D call TRBD1 (6 bases). Deletions cut 4 bases from V and 0 bases from J, with 13 bases between. The CDR3 runs to 16 residues. Germline V gene sequence: CDR1 SQVTM, CDR2 ANQGSEA. The chain's CDR3 is CSVARDIDSGANVLTF. The CDR3 nucleotides read TGCAGCGTTGCTAGGGACATAGACTCTGGGGCCAACGTCCTGACTTTC.

This chain links TRBV28 with TRBJ2-5; D is possibly TRBD2 (5 bases). V was pared by 4 bases and J by 2 bases, with 17 bases between. In germline, CDR1 is MDHEN, CDR2 SYDVKM. The CDR3 runs 16 residues. The CDR3 reads CASSSPGKISQETQYF. The CDR3 nucleotides are TGTGCCAGCAGTTCGCCCGGGAAAATCTCGCAAGAGACCCAGTACTTC.

The J gene is TRBJ2-3, the V gene TRBV7-8; maybe TRBD1 (5 bases). CDR1 is SGHVS and CDR2 is FQNEAQ in the germline V gene. V lost 1 base to trimming and J lost 4 bases, with 9 bases between them. CDR3 length: 14 amino acids. CDR3 sequence reads: CASSLDLTADTQYF. For the CDR3, the DNA is TGTGCCAGCAGCTTAGACCTGACAGCAGATACGCAGTATTTT. The full variable domain, rest sourced from reference TRBV7-8 and TRBJ2-3, is GAGVSQSPRYKVAKRGQDVALRCDPISGHVSLFWYQQALGQGPEFLTYFQNEAQLDKSGLPSDRFFAERPEGSVSTLKIQRTQQEDSAVYLCASSLDLTADTQYFGPGTRLTVL.

The gene calls are TRBV5-1 and TRBJ2-4; 7 positions match TRBD2. CDR3 length equals 14 residues. Germline lookup yields CDR1 SGHRS and CDR2 YFSETQ. V lost 5 bases, J lost 7 bases, and 9 bases stayed unmatched. The CDR3 protein is CASRARGTENIQYF. In nucleotides, the CDR3 is TGCGCCAGCAGGGCGCGGGGGACCGAGAACATTCAGTACTTC.

J is TRBJ1-2 and V is TRBV5-6; maybe TRBD1 (5 bases). This CDR3 region has 16 residues. CDR1 is SGHDT, CDR2 YYEEEE, per germline. V lost 0 bases, J lost 4 bases, and 16 bases lay in between. The DNA for the CDR3 is TGTGCCAGCAGCTTGGAGGAGACAGCGATATCCTATGGCTACACCTTC. It encodes CASSLEETAISYGYTF.